This entry features one T cell receptor beta chain sequence. The antigen is not known. One base away lies a much larger clone, so this may be a sequencing read error. This specimen comes from a study of CD8 T cells in ankylosing spondylitis. General study findings and limits: Disease-linked clones proved CD8+ and comparatively uncommon in peripheral blood. Blood of patients with ankylosing spondylitis appeared to be characterized by a TCR beta motif of 8 or 9 highly homologous variants. From matched ankylosing spondylitis synovial fluid, disease-linked clones were reportedly recovered at significantly enriched levels.

Quantitative 5'-RACE with molecular barcodes generated TCR beta libraries. Each CDR3 protein is one row after TCRdb ran MiXCR on the 5' RACE reads. The sample has about 69,000 distinct CDR3 sequences, about 5% seen once. This CDR3 is built from 15 residues. Germline CDR1 LNHDA, CDR2 SQIVND (reference sequence). This chain links TRBV19 with TRBJ2-1; 12 bases fit TRBD2. The clonotype was recovered from a male donor with ankylosing spondylitis or in good health (not recorded which). What was sequenced was blood, either unsorted or a sorted T cell fraction (not recorded which). The CDR3 sequence is CASSPTSGGLNGQFF. CDR3 coding DNA: TGTGCCAGTAGTCCGACTAGCGGGGGCCTCAATGGGCAGTTCTTC.